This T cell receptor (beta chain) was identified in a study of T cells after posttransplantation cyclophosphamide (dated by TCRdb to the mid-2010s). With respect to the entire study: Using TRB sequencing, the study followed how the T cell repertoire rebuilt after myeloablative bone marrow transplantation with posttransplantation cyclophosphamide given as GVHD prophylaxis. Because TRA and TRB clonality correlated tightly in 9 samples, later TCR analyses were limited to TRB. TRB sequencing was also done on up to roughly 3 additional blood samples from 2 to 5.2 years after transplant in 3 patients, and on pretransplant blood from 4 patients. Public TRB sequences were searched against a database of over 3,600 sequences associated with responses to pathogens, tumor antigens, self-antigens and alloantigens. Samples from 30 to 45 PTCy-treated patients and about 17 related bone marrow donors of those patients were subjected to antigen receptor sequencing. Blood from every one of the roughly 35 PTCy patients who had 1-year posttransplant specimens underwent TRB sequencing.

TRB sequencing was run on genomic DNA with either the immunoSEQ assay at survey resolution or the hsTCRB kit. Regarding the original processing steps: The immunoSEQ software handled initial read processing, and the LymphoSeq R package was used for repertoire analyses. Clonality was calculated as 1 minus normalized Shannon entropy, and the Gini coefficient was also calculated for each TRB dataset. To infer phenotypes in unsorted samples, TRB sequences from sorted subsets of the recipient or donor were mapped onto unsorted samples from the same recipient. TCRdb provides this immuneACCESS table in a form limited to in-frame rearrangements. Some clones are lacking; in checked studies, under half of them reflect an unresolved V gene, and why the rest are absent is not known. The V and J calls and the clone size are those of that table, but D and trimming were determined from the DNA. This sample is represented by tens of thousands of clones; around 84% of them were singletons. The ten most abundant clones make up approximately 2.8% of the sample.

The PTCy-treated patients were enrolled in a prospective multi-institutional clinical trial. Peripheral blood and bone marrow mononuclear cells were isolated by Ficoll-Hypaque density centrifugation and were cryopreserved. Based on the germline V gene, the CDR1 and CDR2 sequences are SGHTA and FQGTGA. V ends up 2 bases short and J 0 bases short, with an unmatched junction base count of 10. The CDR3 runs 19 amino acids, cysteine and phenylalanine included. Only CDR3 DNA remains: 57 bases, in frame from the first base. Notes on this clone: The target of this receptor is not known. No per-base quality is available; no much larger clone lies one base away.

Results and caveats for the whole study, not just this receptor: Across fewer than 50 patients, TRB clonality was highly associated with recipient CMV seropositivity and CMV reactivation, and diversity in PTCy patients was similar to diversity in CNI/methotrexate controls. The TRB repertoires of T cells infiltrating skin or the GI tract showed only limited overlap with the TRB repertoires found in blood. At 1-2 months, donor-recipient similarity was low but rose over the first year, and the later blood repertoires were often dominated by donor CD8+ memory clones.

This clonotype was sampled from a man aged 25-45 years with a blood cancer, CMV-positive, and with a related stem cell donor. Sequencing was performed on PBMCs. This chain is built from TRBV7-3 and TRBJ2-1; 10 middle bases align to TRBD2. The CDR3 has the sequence CASSLFTSGGVGSYNEQFF. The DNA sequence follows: TGTGCCAGCAGCTTATTTACCAGCGGGGGGGTTGGCTCCTACAATGAGCAGTTCTTC.